A single sample gave rise to the 18 T cell receptor beta chains below, sequenced in a study of shared clonotypes between healthy human individuals. Sequencing was performed with immunoSEQ multiplex PCR; in TCRdb, only in-frame clones are kept and a portion is missing. Of about 980,000 clones listed, about three quarters are singletons. The sequencing sample was made of memory CD4+ T cells sorted from blood. The subset: CD45RA-negative fraction. The source is a young man in good health.

For the CDR3, the DNA is TGTGCCACCGGTATGGACGGATCGGGTCAGTACTTC. It encodes CATGMDGSGQYF. The chain couples TRBV2 to TRBJ2-4; unclear D gene. The CDR3 has 12 residues. Germline V CDR1 and CDR2: SNHLY, FYNNEI. V lost 10 bases to trimming and J lost 12 bases, with 19 bases between them. Looking up the rest from reference TRBV2 and TRBJ2-4 gives the full variable domain: EPEVTQTPSHQVTQMGQEVILRCVPISNHLYFYWYRQILGQKVEFLVSFYNNEISEKSEIFDDQFSVERPDGSNFTLKIRSTKLEDSAMYFCATGMDGSGQYFGAGTRLSVL.

This clone was seen once. This sequence joins TRBV5-4 and TRBJ2-5; 9 positions match TRBD2. The germline V gene encodes CDR1 SGHNT and CDR2 YYREEE (reference sequence). The CDR3 extends over 15 amino acids. With 4 bases clipped from V and 1 base from J, the junction kept 5 bases outside the gene matches. The CDR3 region is CASSKSGGPQETQYF. The CDR3, as DNA: TGTGCCAGCAGCAAGAGCGGGGGGCCCCAAGAGACCCAGTACTTC. The full variable domain, in which reference TRBV5-4 and TRBJ2-5 provide the parts outside the CDR3, is ETGVTQSPTHLIKTRGQQVTLRCSSQSGHNTVSWYQQALGQGPQFIFQYYREEENGRGNFPPRFSGLQFPNYSSELNVNALELDDSALYLCASSKSGGPQETQYFGPGTRLLVL.

J is TRBJ2-7 and V is TRBV18, with TRBD1 identical over 7 bases. V was clipped by 4 bases and J by 3 bases; unmatched bases: 3. This CDR3 is 13 amino acids long. The germline CDR1 and CDR2 sequences are KGHSH and LQKENI. In nucleotides, the CDR3 is TGTGCCAGCTCACGGGCAGGGGGCTACGAGCAGTACTTC. Its translation is CASSRAGGYEQYF.

This chain links TRBV2 with TRBJ2-2; TRBD1 agrees at 8 bases. CDR1 and CDR2 (germline): SNHLY, FYNNEI. Germline trimming cut 2 bases from V and 4 bases from J; bases unmatched to any gene: 12. The CDR3 totals 18 residues. The CDR3 reads CASSEHPISDRGTGELFF. The CDR3 DNA reads TGTGCCAGCAGTGAACATCCTATATCTGACAGGGGCACCGGGGAGCTGTTTTTT.

This clone was seen once. The chain joins TRBV7-2 to TRBJ2-7; D call uncertain. The CDR3 length is 12 residues. The germline CDR1 and CDR2 sequences are SGHTA and FQGNSA. V was pared by 5 bases and J by 3 bases, with 8 bases between. The CDR3 DNA sequence: TGTGCCAGCAGCGCTACACACTACGAGCAGTACTTC. Its protein product is CASSATHYEQYF. Drawing the rest from reference TRBV7-2 and TRBJ2-7, the complete variable domain is GAGVSQSPSNKVTEKGKDVELRCDPISGHTALYWYRQSLGQGLEFLIYFQGNSAPDKSGLPSDRFSAERTGGSVSTLTIQRTQQEDSAVYLCASSATHYEQYFGPGTRLTVT.

This chain joins TRBV4-3 and TRBJ2-7; 7 bases are shared with TRBD1. Trimming took 1 base from V and 0 from J; bases not matched to a gene: 6. This CDR3 has 16 residues. Germline V gene sequence: CDR1 LGHNA, CDR2 YSLEER. CDR3 DNA: TGCGCCAGCAGCCAAGTCGCAGGGGGTTACTCCTACGAGCAGTACTTC. Translated: CASSQVAGGYSYEQYF.

The chain is built from TRBV7-9 and TRBJ1-1; 7 bases are shared with TRBD1. V lost 6 bases and J lost 6; bases outside the gene matches: 10. The CDR3 is made up of 14 amino acids. CDR1 is SEHNR, CDR2 FQNEAQ, per germline (reference sequence). This CDR3 reads CASRLTGIVAEAFF. CDR3 in DNA: TGTGCCAGCAGGCTGACAGGGATAGTCGCTGAAGCTTTCTTT.

V usage is TRBV10-3 and J usage is TRBJ1-1; D remains unclear. Germline V CDR1 and CDR2: ENHRY, SYGVKD. With 5 bases removed from V and 0 bases from J, the gap between germline ends came to 7 bases. The CDR3 spans 13 residues. For the CDR3, the DNA is TGTGCCATCAGTTCACAGATGAACACTGAAGCTTTCTTT. It specifies CAISSQMNTEAFF.

The chain joins TRBV20-1 to TRBJ1-2; D ambiguous. Germline-derived CDR1 and CDR2 are DFQATT and SNEGSKA (reference sequence). The V end lost 1 base, the J end lost 6 bases, and 6 bases lay between the germline ends. This CDR3 has 11 amino acids. CDR3 sequence (DNA): TGCAGTGCTAGAGTTACCCATGGCTACACCTTC. Protein: CSARVTHGYTF.

A single count supports this clone. This rearrangement joins TRBV2 to TRBJ1-5; tentative D call: TRBD1 (6 bases). Germline CDR1 SNHLY, CDR2 FYNNEI. V was shortened by 1 base and J by 2 bases, with 12 bases between the two germline ends. The CDR3 is 16 residues long. CDR3 sequence (DNA): TGTGCCAGCAGTGAAGGTCCAGGGGTTGGCAATCAGCCCCAGCATTTT. Translation: CASSEGPGVGNQPQHF.

The chain couples TRBV6-4 to TRBJ1-2, with 9 bases identical to TRBD1. The V gene's germline CDR1 is MRHNA and CDR2 SNTAGT. Trimming at V came to 2 bases and at J to 8 bases, leaving 15 bases not matched to a gene. The CDR3 covers 17 residues. CDR3 region: CASSDGTGWISKEGYTF. CDR3 DNA sequence: TGTGCCAGCAGTGACGGGACAGGGTGGATAAGTAAAGAGGGCTACACCTTC.

The chain recombines TRBV6-1 with TRBJ2-1; either TRBD1 or TRBD2 may fit D (5 bases each). CDR3 size: 15 residues. Trimming shortened V by 5 bases and J by 0 bases, and 11 bases separated the two germline ends. Germline V lookup: CDR1 MNHNS, CDR2 SASEGT. The CDR3 DNA sequence: TGTGCCAGCAGTCCTGGGGGAAGCTCCTACAATGAGCAGTTCTTC. Encoded protein: CASSPGGSSYNEQFF.

The J gene is TRBJ2-7, the V gene TRBV9; D not certain. Trimming took 2 bases from V and 0 from J, leaving 9 bases between them. Germline CDR1 and CDR2: SGDLS and YYNGEE. This CDR3 contains 14 residues. The CDR3 loop is CASSVTVSSYEQYF. CDR3 DNA sequence: TGTGCCAGCAGCGTCACCGTTAGCTCCTACGAGCAGTACTTC.

This clone was seen a handful of times. The chain employs TRBV5-1 and TRBJ2-5; D may be TRBD2 (6 bases). Germline assignment: CDR1 SGHRS and CDR2 YFSETQ. V was pared by 3 bases and J by 5 bases, with 17 bases between. The CDR3 is 15 residues long. The CDR3 nucleotides read TGCGCCAGCAGCTCTGGGGCGGGGAGATTGGAGACCCAGTACTTC. This sequence encodes CASSSGAGRLETQYF.

This CDR3 is CASSLPGGVPYNEQFF. The CDR3 DNA reads as TGTGCCAGCAGCCTCCCGGGGGGGGTTCCCTACAATGAGCAGTTCTTC. J is TRBJ2-1 and V is TRBV7-8; 8 bases align to TRBD2. The V segment lost 5 bases and the J segment 2 bases; nucleotides outside the gene matches: 8. The CDR3 loop spans 16 amino acids. Germline V gene lookup returns CDR1 SGHVS and CDR2 FQNEAQ.

The chain employs TRBV5-1 and TRBJ2-7, with D possibly called TRBD1 or TRBD2 (5 bases each). Germline lookup yields CDR1 SGHRS and CDR2 YFSETQ. The CDR3 totals 15 residues. Trimming removed 1 base from V and 9 bases from J, with 20 bases in between. Here the CDR3 DNA reads TGCGCCAGCAGCTTGTTGGGGGACGCCACGTATGGGCAGTACTTC. It yields the protein CASSLLGDATYGQYF.

In its sample, this clone was seen a few times. V and J are TRBV28 and TRBJ1-1; D might be TRBD1 (6 bases). CDR1 and CDR2 (germline): MDHEN, SYDVKM. The CDR3 has 15 amino acids. V dropped 6 bases and J dropped 1 base, with 15 bases sitting between them. The CDR3 nucleotides are TGTGCCAGCAGAAATAACAGGGTTCAGAACACTGAAGCTTTCTTT. It encodes CASRNNRVQNTEAFF.

The V gene is TRBV5-6, the J gene TRBJ2-1; 8 nucleotides align to TRBD2. The CDR3 length is 14 residues. With 0 bases clipped from V and 10 bases from J, the junction kept 6 bases outside the gene matches. Looked up from germline, CDR1 is SGHDT and CDR2 is YYEEEE. The CDR3, as DNA: TGTGCCAGCAGCTTGGCGGGAGGGCAGAGGGAGCAGTTCTTC. It yields the protein CASSLAGGQREQFF.